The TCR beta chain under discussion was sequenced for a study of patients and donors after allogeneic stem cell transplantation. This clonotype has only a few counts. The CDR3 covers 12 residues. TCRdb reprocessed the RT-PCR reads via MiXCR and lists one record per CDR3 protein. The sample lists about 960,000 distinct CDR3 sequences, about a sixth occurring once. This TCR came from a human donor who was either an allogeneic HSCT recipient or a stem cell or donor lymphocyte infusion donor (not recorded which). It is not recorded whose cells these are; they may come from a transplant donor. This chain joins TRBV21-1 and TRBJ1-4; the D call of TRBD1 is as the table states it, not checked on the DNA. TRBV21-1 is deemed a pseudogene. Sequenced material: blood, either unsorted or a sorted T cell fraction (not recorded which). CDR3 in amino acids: CASGPVGGKLFF. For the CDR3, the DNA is TGTGCCAGCGGTCCGGTAGGGGGAAAACTGTTTTTT.